Presented here are 21 T cell receptor beta chains from one specimen sequenced in a study of Graves' ophthalmopathy and Graves' hyperthyroidism (dated by TCRdb to between 2017 and 2018). Sequenced using an Illumina HiSeq 2000. TCR beta CDR3 regions were amplified from RNA transcripts for repertoire sequencing. A first-round RT-PCR used HTBI primers with the Qiagen OneStep RT-PCR kit, followed by a second-round multiplex PCR, size selection and purification. The public reads were reprocessed in TCRdb via fastp at Q25 and MiXCR, keeping in-frame beta chains. Each entry is one CDR3 protein sequence, shown with its most common DNA and genes. The sample has 400,000 to 500,000 distinct CDR3 sequences on record, roughly 20% of them singletons. The ten largest clones take up around 3.1% of the sample. Sequencing used peripheral blood. Every receptor here comes from a woman in her late teens or twenties with stable Graves' hyperthyroidism. Donor details come from another sample of the same person, matched by shared clones.

In this sample, this clonotype turned up many times. The V gene is TRBV29-1, the J gene TRBJ1-5, with D possibly TRBD1 on 5 matching bases. The germline V gene encodes CDR1 SQVTM and CDR2 ANQGSEA. V lost 1 base to trimming and J lost 6 bases, with 13 bases between them. The CDR3 is 14 amino acids. The CDR3, as DNA: TGCAGCGTTGAAGTAGGAGGGGTCGGTCAGCCCCAGCATTTT. Translation: CSVEVGGVGQPQHF.

This clonotype occurred once. As the CDR3 is not closed by the conserved phenylalanine or tryptophan, this likely results from a read error. This chain joins TRBV28 and TRBJ2-2, with 7 bases aligning to TRBD2. J was trimmed by 5 bases and V by 5 bases; bases with no gene match: 8. Germline V gives CDR1 MDHEN, CDR2 SYDVKM. The CDR3 sequence is 15 residues long. CDR3 bases: TGTGCCAGCAGTCGTTCAGGGAGGGTGACCGGGGAGCTGTTTGTT. Translation gives CASSRSGRVTGELFV.

The sample holds many counts of this clonotype. The chain combines TRBV28 with TRBJ2-5; no clear D gene. Trimming cost V 5 bases and J 2 bases, with 15 bases left between them. CDR1 is MDHEN and CDR2 is SYDVKM in the germline V gene. The CDR3 sequence is 15 residues long. In DNA form, the CDR3 reads TGTGCCAGCAGTCCTTTCTCGGCAACTCAAGAGACCCAGTACTTC. Protein product: CASSPFSATQETQYF.

The rearrangement uses TRBV20-1 and TRBJ2-7; 9 bases align to TRBD1. The CDR3 runs to 13 residues. V shed 5 bases, J shed 3 bases, and the junction held 5 bases outside the gene matches. Germline CDR1 is DFQATT and CDR2 is SNEGSKA (reference sequence). CDR3 residues: CSARTGDHYEQYF. DNA for the CDR3: TGCAGTGCTCGGACAGGGGACCACTACGAGCAGTACTTC.

There are many counts of this clonotype. The chain carries TRBV6-2 or TRBV6-3 and TRBJ1-2, with D hard to call. The germline CDR1 and CDR2 sequences are MNHEY and SVGEGT. The CDR3 has 12 residues. V lost 7 bases and J lost 2, with 8 bases in between. The CDR3 reads CASTQTNYGYTF. The CDR3 nucleotides read TGTGCCAGCACCCAGACCAACTATGGCTACACCTTC.

The chain joins TRBV29-1 to TRBJ2-7, with 8 bases aligning to TRBD1. The CDR3 consists of 15 residues. The junction had 11 bases not matched to a gene; V was cut back by 6 bases and J by 1 base. Germline V CDR1 and CDR2: SQVTM, ANQGSEA. This CDR3 is CSVHDTGQASYEQYF. CDR3 DNA sequence: TGCAGCGTGCATGATACGGGACAGGCTTCCTACGAGCAGTACTTC.

This clonotype showed up just once. The gene calls are TRBV20-1 and TRBJ1-5; weak D call: TRBD1 (6 bases). CDR1 DFQATT and CDR2 SNEGSKA come from the germline V gene (reference sequence). The CDR3 loop spans 16 amino acids. V gave up 3 bases and J gave up 4 bases, with 19 bases separating them. The CDR3 is CSASGGTPTHNQPQHF. Written as DNA, the CDR3 is TGCAGTGCTAGTGGCGGGACACCTACTCATAATCAGCCCCAGCATTTT.

The rearrangement joins TRBV4-1 to TRBJ2-6; no firm D call. The ends were cut back, 1 base at V and 2 bases at J, with 9 bases in the middle. This CDR3 is 16 amino acids long. Looked up from germline, CDR1 is MGHRA and CDR2 is YSYEKL. CDR3 DNA: TGCGCCAGCAGCCAAGTTTCCCCGGCTGGGGCCAACGTCCTGACTTTC. This encodes CASSQVSPAGANVLTF.

The chain recombines TRBV6-5 with TRBJ2-5, with D possibly TRBD2 on 6 matching bases. This CDR3 has 15 amino acids. CDR1 and CDR2 (germline): MNHEY, SVGAGI. V was clipped by 0 bases and J by 0 bases, with 8 bases between them. In DNA form, the CDR3 reads TGTGCCAGCAGTTACTCGGAGGGATACCAAGAGACCCAGTACTTC. Its translation: CASSYSEGYQETQYF.

Many counts were recorded for this clonotype. The rearrangement links TRBV12-3 or TRBV12-4 to TRBJ2-5; 7 bases are shared with TRBD1. The CDR3 has 12 amino acids. The V and J ends lost 6 bases and 3 bases, in that order; junction bases with no gene match: 1. This CDR3 reads CASSTGEETQYF. CDR3 DNA sequence: TGTGCCAGCAGCACAGGGGAAGAGACCCAGTACTTC.

This clonotype occurred many times. The CDR3 DNA sequence: TGTGCCAGCAGCGTAGCTACGGGGGGGCGGTTCTATGGCTACACCTTC. It encodes CASSVATGGRFYGYTF. The chain recombines TRBV9 with TRBJ1-2; D perhaps matches TRBD1 (6 bases). This CDR3 contains 16 residues. V was pared by 0 bases and J by 4 bases, with 16 bases between. From germline, CDR1 is SGDLS and CDR2 YYNGEE.

This clonotype was seen repeatedly, ten times or more. The chain uses TRBV6-1 and TRBJ1-1; 10 bases fit TRBD1. With 6 bases clipped from V and 3 bases from J, the junction kept 10 bases outside the gene matches. CDR3 size: 16 residues. Germline CDR1 MNHNS, CDR2 SASEGT. For the CDR3, the DNA is TGTGCCAGCAGCCTCCCCGGGACAGGGGTGGACACTGAAGCTTTCTTT. Its translation is CASSLPGTGVDTEAFF.

This clonotype was seen ten or more times. The rearrangement joins TRBV6-5 to TRBJ1-3; D ambiguous. Germline CDR1 MNHEY, CDR2 SVGAGI. Trimming left V 4 bases short and J 0 bases short, with 10 bases between. CDR3 length: 15 amino acids. CDR3 region: CASSWDGNSGNTIYF. DNA for the CDR3: TGTGCCAGCAGTTGGGATGGAAACTCTGGAAACACCATATATTTT.

This clonotype was counted at least ten times. The V and J genes are TRBV7-8 and TRBJ2-1; tentatively, D is TRBD1 (7 bases). CDR1 and CDR2 (germline): SGHVS, FQNEAQ. CDR3 length equals 17 residues. Between the trimmed V and J ends, which lost 6 bases and 9 bases, there was a span of 27 bases. CDR3 DNA sequence: TGTGCCAGCAGACGACACAGGGGCGGGAAGTTATCCGGTGAGCAGTTCTTC. It yields the protein CASRRHRGGKLSGEQFF.

This clonotype came up many times. V and J are TRBV27 and TRBJ1-5, with D maybe TRBD1 (5 bases). V was pared by 5 bases and J by 4 bases, with 15 bases between. CDR1 and CDR2 (germline): MNHEY, SMNVEV (reference sequence). This CDR3 has 15 residues. CDR3 loop: CASSTTGTTNQPQHF. CDR3 bases: TGTGCCAGCAGTACGACCGGGACCACGAATCAGCCCCAGCATTTT.

This clonotype was observed many times. The V call is TRBV6-1, the J call TRBJ2-5; TRBD1 is a possible D gene (6 bases). Trimming removed 7 bases at V and 1 base at J, with 10 bases between. The CDR3 contains 13 residues. Looked up from germline, CDR1 is MNHNS and CDR2 is SASEGT. The CDR3 sequence: CASNRDIQETQYF. The CDR3 DNA reads TGTGCCAGCAATCGGGACATCCAAGAGACCCAGTACTTC.

This clonotype was detected many times. The gene calls are TRBV28 and TRBJ2-7; 10 nucleotides align to TRBD2. The V and J ends lost 6 bases and 12 bases, in that order; junction bases with no gene match: 8. Germline V gene data show CDR1 as MDHEN and CDR2 as SYDVKM. The CDR3 spans 12 residues. The CDR3 reads CASSGGLAGVYF. The CDR3 DNA reads as TGTGCCAGCAGCGGAGGGCTAGCGGGAGTGTACTTC.

This chain uses TRBV6-1 with TRBJ2-2; possibly TRBD1 for D (6 bases). The CDR3 runs 13 residues. The V end was cut by 7 bases, the J end by 5 bases, with 11 bases between. From germline, CDR1 is MNHNS and CDR2 SASEGT. The CDR3 loop is CASTPQGTGELFF. In DNA, the CDR3 is TGTGCCAGCACCCCCCAGGGGACCGGGGAGCTGTTTTTT.

This clonotype occurred once. The V and J genes are TRBV2 and TRBJ2-2, with TRBD2 as a possible D gene (6 bases). V gave up 7 bases and J gave up 5 bases, with 11 bases separating them. CDR1 is SNHLY, CDR2 FYNNEI, per germline. This CDR3 comprises 13 residues. CDR3 in DNA: TGTGCCAGCAATTTTGGGGGGACCGGGGAGCTGTTTTTT. Its protein product is CASNFGGTGELFF.

This rearrangement joins TRBV6-5 to TRBJ1-6; 7 nucleotides align to TRBD1. The CDR3 is 15 residues long. Germline trimming cut 6 bases from V and 8 bases from J; bases unmatched to any gene: 10. Per the germline V gene, CDR1 is MNHEY and CDR2 is SVGAGI. The CDR3 DNA reads as TGTGCCAGCAGATACACCGGGACAGCACATTCACCCCTCCACTTT. Its protein product is CASRYTGTAHSPLHF.

This clonotype was seen more than once but under ten times. The gene calls are TRBV7-2 and TRBJ1-1, with 8 positions matching TRBD1. This CDR3 contains 13 residues. Unmatched junction bases numbered 6, after V lost 8 bases and J lost 4 bases. The germline V gene encodes CDR1 SGHTA and CDR2 FQGNSA. The CDR3 nucleotides read TGTGCCAGCGAAACAGGGGGGGGCACTGAAGCTTTCTTT. It codes for CASETGGGTEAFF.